The 20 T cell receptor beta chains below all came from one sample that was sequenced in a study of T cell repertoires in cytomegalovirus infection. MiXCR, applied by TCRdb to the reads, yields one record per CDR3 protein. The data show more than 650,000 distinct CDR3 sequences, with 35% seen just once and around 3% held by the top ten. The material sequenced was PBMCs. These receptors were taken from a human donor in good health (CMV status not recorded). Some clones in this sample may be carry-over from other donors' samples.

This clonotype was picked up a small number of times. The CDR3 region is CASSHGGADEKLFF. CDR3 sequence (DNA): TGTGCCAGCAGCCACGGGGGGGCAGATGAAAAACTGTTTTTT. The chain couples TRBV7-2 to TRBJ1-4; D is perhaps TRBD1 (6 bases). With 5 bases removed from V and 6 bases from J, the gap between germline ends came to 13 bases. From germline, CDR1 is SGHTA and CDR2 FQGNSA. There are 14 residues in the CDR3.

The V and J genes are TRBV6-1 and TRBJ2-7; a weak D match, TRBD2 (6 bases). Germline lookup yields CDR1 MNHNS and CDR2 SASEGT. This CDR3 comprises 14 residues. V lost 6 bases and J lost 3, with 15 bases in between. This CDR3 reads CASRGEVKIYEQYF. The CDR3 DNA follows: TGTGCCAGCAGGGGGGAGGTTAAAATCTACGAGCAGTACTTC.

The V gene is TRBV24-1, the J gene TRBJ1-2, with 8 bases that match TRBD1. The trim removed 8 bases at V and 7 bases at J, leaving 11 bases unmatched. Germline lookup yields CDR1 KGHDR and CDR2 SFDVKD. This CDR3 is built from 14 residues. The CDR3 here is CATTLTGECPGYTF. CDR3 nucleotide sequence: TGTGCCACCACCTTGACAGGGGAGTGCCCTGGCTACACCTTC.

This clonotype was found a few times. The rearrangement links TRBV6-6 to TRBJ1-3; TRBD1 matches 7 bases. The V and J ends lost 6 bases and 4 bases, in that order; junction bases with no gene match: 9. This CDR3 spans 15 amino acids. Germline V gene sequence: CDR1 MNHNY, CDR2 SVGAGI (reference sequence). The CDR3, as DNA: TGTGCCAGCAGGGGACAACAGGGGAAGGGAAACACCATATATTTT. Its translation is CASRGQQGKGNTIYF.

The chain uses TRBV19 and TRBJ2-1; TRBD2 matches 11 bases. CDR3 length: 14 residues. J lost 1 base, V lost 7 bases, and 0 bases had no gene match. Looked up from germline, CDR1 is LNHDA and CDR2 is SQIVND (reference sequence). The CDR3 nucleotides are TGTGCCAGTACTAGCGGGGGGTCCTACAATGAGCAGTTCTTC. Its protein product is CASTSGGSYNEQFF.

The chain employs TRBV6-1 and TRBJ1-1; D remains ambiguous. The CDR3 contains 14 residues. V was pared by 7 bases and J by 4 bases, with 16 bases between. The germline V gene has CDR1 MNHNS and CDR2 SASEGT. The CDR3 sequence: CASNRWGTGTEAFF. The DNA of the CDR3 is TGTGCCAGCAATAGGTGGGGTACGGGCACTGAAGCTTTCTTT.

The chain is built from TRBV7-6 and TRBJ1-4; D is perhaps TRBD1 (5 bases). CDR1 and CDR2 (germline): SGHVS, FNYEAQ. Trimming left V 0 bases short and J 6 bases short, with 11 bases between. This CDR3 has 15 amino acids. CDR3 nucleotides: TGTGCCAGCAGCTTAGCGCGGGGCTCCGATGAAAAACTGTTTTTT. Its protein product is CASSLARGSDEKLFF.

This chain links TRBV6-1 with TRBJ1-2; 12 bases align to TRBD1. The CDR3 is 15 residues long. The V and J ends lost 1 base and 8 bases, in that order; junction bases with no gene match: 5. Per the germline V gene, CDR1 is MNHNS and CDR2 is SASEGT. CDR3 amino acids: CASSEGPGTGGGYTF. The DNA for the CDR3 is TGTGCCAGCAGTGAAGGCCCAGGGACAGGGGGCGGCTACACCTTC.

The rearrangement uses TRBV28 and TRBJ1-3, with D unclear. The germline gives CDR1 MDHEN, CDR2 SYDVKM. The CDR3 is 13 amino acids. Trimming pared 8 bases from V and 0 bases from J, leaving 8 bases between. The CDR3 DNA reads as TGTGCCAGCGCTCGAAGCTCTGGAAACACCATATATTTT. It translates to CASARSSGNTIYF.

Only a few counts were recorded for this clonotype. The V gene is TRBV3-1, the J gene TRBJ2-5, with D possibly TRBD2 on 5 matching bases. The germline CDR1 and CDR2 sequences are LGHDT and YNNKEL (reference sequence). V shed 5 bases and J shed 0 bases, with 13 bases lying between them. This CDR3 is built from 15 residues. The CDR3 DNA reads as TGTGCCAGCAGCTTTAAGAGGGCAAACCAAGAGACCCAGTACTTC. Translated, it gives CASSFKRANQETQYF.

This clonotype has only a few counts. The chain uses TRBV6-5 and TRBJ1-2; D is uncertain. This CDR3 region has 14 residues. CDR1 and CDR2 (germline): MNHEY, SVGAGI. V lost 4 bases to trimming and J lost 8 bases, with 17 bases between them. The CDR3 DNA reads as TGTGCCAGCAGTTTAACCCGGCAATCCCGGGGCTACACCTTC. Translated: CASSLTRQSRGYTF.

The rearrangement joins TRBV7-6 to TRBJ2-7, with 7 bases fitting TRBD2. J was trimmed by 6 bases and V by 0 bases; bases with no gene match: 2. The CDR3 length is 13 residues. Germline V CDR1 and CDR2: SGHVS, FNYEAQ. The CDR3 spells CASSLAGGIEQYF. As DNA, the CDR3 is TGTGCCAGCAGCTTAGCGGGGGGGATCGAGCAGTACTTC.

The CDR3 nucleotides are TGTGCCAGCAGTTTATGGGCAGTTAGCAATCAGCCCCAGCATTTT. Translation gives CASSLWAVSNQPQHF. This chain connects TRBV28 to TRBJ1-5; D uncertain. V was shortened by 0 bases and J by 0 bases, with 6 bases between the two germline ends. Germline V CDR1 and CDR2: MDHEN, SYDVKM. The CDR3 covers 15 residues.

Comment on this clonotype: Sequence at one end of the junction differs from germline and may be a read error. V usage is TRBV7-8 and J usage is TRBJ2-1; the D is unclear. Germline CDR1 and CDR2: SGHVS and FQNEAQ. CDR3 size: 13 residues. CDR3 coding DNA: TGTTCCAGCAGCTTAGTTCAGTACAATGAGCCGTTCTTC. Translated: CSSSLVQYNEPFF.

This clonotype was found once. A clone one base away is much larger, so this may be a read error. The V call is TRBV7-6, the J call TRBJ2-6; the D gene is possibly TRBD1 (5 bases). The CDR3 consists of 15 residues. CDR1 and CDR2 from the germline V gene are SGHVS and FNYEAQ. The CDR3: CASSPRSSGANALTF. In DNA, the CDR3 is TGTGCCAGCAGCCCGCGGAGCTCTGGGGCCAACGCCCTGACTTTC.

This chain links TRBV28 with TRBJ1-2; D is ambiguous. This CDR3 has 14 residues. In germline, CDR1 is MDHEN, CDR2 SYDVKM. With 1 base removed from V and 3 bases from J, the gap between germline ends came to 9 bases. Here the CDR3 DNA reads TGTGCCAGCAGTTTATTACGGCTGGACTATGGCTACACCTTC. Residues: CASSLLRLDYGYTF.

The J gene is TRBJ1-4, the V gene TRBV28, with D possibly matching TRBD1 (6 bases). Trimming removed 6 bases from V and 1 base from J, with 12 bases in between. Germline assignment: CDR1 MDHEN and CDR2 SYDVKM. The CDR3 runs to 15 residues. The CDR3 protein is CASSEGGVTNEKLFF. The CDR3 DNA follows: TGTGCCAGCAGCGAGGGGGGGGTAACTAATGAAAAACTGTTTTTT.

The sample holds a few counts of this clonotype. The V and J genes are TRBV7-8 and TRBJ1-1; 7 bases map to TRBD1. The CDR3 is 15 residues long. The V gene end was trimmed by 5 bases and the J gene end by 1 base; junction bases not matched to a gene: 7. The germline V gene encodes CDR1 SGHVS and CDR2 FQNEAQ. CDR3 sequence (DNA): TGTGCCAGCAGCCCCAGAGGGGACAGGAACACTGAAGCTTTCTTT. Translated, it gives CASSPRGDRNTEAFF.

This clonotype was seen ten or more times. The rearrangement links TRBV6-1 to TRBJ2-3; no clear D. The CDR3 has 20 amino acids. V was trimmed by 2 bases and J by 0 bases, leaving 24 bases between them. Germline CDR1 MNHNS, CDR2 SASEGT. CDR3 loop: CASSEWVVPKSGRSTDTQYF. The CDR3 DNA sequence: TGTGCCAGCAGTGAATGGGTAGTACCAAAATCCGGACGGAGCACAGATACGCAGTATTTT.

The chain has TRBV28 and TRBJ2-5; D may match TRBD1 or TRBD2 (5 bases each). The CDR3 is 15 amino acids. Germline CDR1 reads MDHEN; CDR2 reads SYDVKM. V gave up 10 bases and J gave up 5 bases, with 23 bases separating them. In nucleotides, the CDR3 is TGTGCCACCTCCGGAAGGGGAGAATATTGGGAGACCCAGTACTTC. Translated: CATSGRGEYWETQYF.